This T cell receptor beta chain was documented in a study of blood T cell repertoires in COVID-19 (dated by TCRdb to 2020 to 2022). Regarding the study in general: Samples from collaborators originated in the United States, Italy and Spain and spanned both the acute and convalescent phases of COVID-19. The prospective study material was composed of cDNA or gDNA derived from T cells, B-cell-depleted T cells, or PBMCs. The dataset comprised deeply sampled blood TCRbeta repertoires from subjects exposed to, actively infected with, or recovered from COVID-19. The repertoires were made available in a free public database intended to serve as a resource for research on the immune response to SARS-CoV-2. Samples came from the ongoing ImmuneRACE study (first 160 participants) plus 1,254 subjects from 6 global collaborators. Nearly every sample came with metadata listing a de-identified subject ID, COVID-19 status, age in years and sex. Where available, HLA class I and class II types were obtained from metadata supplied by the sample provider rather than from assay-based typing.

The germline V gene supplies CDR1 MNHEY and CDR2 SVGAGI. V is pared back by 8 bases and J by 4 bases, with 12 bases lying between the germline termini. From the cysteine through the phenylalanine, the CDR3 covers 14 amino acids. Only the CDR3 part of the read is kept: 42 bases, read in frame from the first base. Study-wide conclusions, independent of this receptor: How much clinical and demographic metadata was included differed by source and by participant, and the metadata was provided uncurated.

The immunoSEQ Assay, a bias-controlled multiplex PCR, was used to amplify TCRbeta CDR3 regions from genomic DNA. Per the authors' processing: Within the assay, amplification of reference gene primers was used to estimate how many nucleated cells each sample contained. To quantify the absolute abundance of each unique TCRbeta CDR3 rearrangement, sequence reads were collapsed and filtered. For each sample, productive Simpson clonality was calculated by taking the square root of Simpson's diversity index across productive rearrangements. TCRdb's version of the immuneACCESS table is confined to in-frame rearrangements and falls short of the full clone set. An unresolved V gene accounts for under half of the shortfall where checked; the remainder is of unknown origin. V and J calls and clone size are those listed in that table; D and trimming were worked out from the DNA. For this sample there are roughly 430,000 clones; 88% appear just once. Together, the top ten hold around 1.9% of the sample.

Enrolling through a virtual design, the prospective study's participants ranged in age from roughly 18 to 95 years and lived across about two dozen United States geographic areas. Cohort assignment in the prospective study relied on participant-reported clinical history from a screening survey and a study questionnaire. In the prospective study, mobile phlebotomists collected whole blood, serum and a nasopharyngeal or oropharyngeal swab from each participant. Prospective study participants could optionally give additional blood draws and questionnaires over an approximately 2-month period. Before DNA extraction, prospective study blood samples were shipped either frozen or at room temperature. A single count supports this clone. Its binding antigen is unknown. No quality values exist for individual bases; no much larger clone is one base distant.

The chain couples TRBV6-5 to TRBJ1-6, and possibly TRBD1, on 5 matching bases. Input material: PBMCs or T cells enriched from blood (not recorded which). The source is a woman between 40 and 50 years old with acute COVID-19. This receptor has the CDR3 CASQPTEYNSPLHF. The nucleotide sequence reads TGTGCCAGCCAGCCGACAGAGTATAATTCACCCCTCCACTTT.